What follows are 30 T cell receptor beta chains derived from one specimen sequenced in a study of cytomegalovirus exposure and HLA in healthy donors. The PCR contained 60 Vbeta and 13 Jbeta primers. Assay: immunoSEQ multiplex PCR; the TCRdb copy retains only in-frame clones and omits some. The table records a few hundred thousand clones, approximately 83% of them present only once. The sample consisted of PBMCs. The receptors were sampled from a girl aged 10 to 17 in good health and CMV-seronegative.

In this sample, this clone turned up once. This rearrangement joins TRBV15 to TRBJ1-2; D not resolved. Trimming removed 0 bases from V and 4 bases from J, with 9 bases in between. Germline loops: CDR1 LNHNV, CDR2 YYDKDF (reference sequence). CDR3 length: 14 amino acids. The CDR3 spells CATSRDPGGYGYTF. Here the CDR3 DNA reads TGTGCCACCAGCAGAGATCCCGGCGGCTATGGCTACACCTTC.

The V gene is TRBV28, the J gene TRBJ2-7, with D unclear. The V gene lost 8 bases and the J gene lost 7 bases, with 21 bases spanning the gap. CDR3 length: 14 amino acids. Germline V gene data show CDR1 as MDHEN and CDR2 as SYDVKM. This CDR3 reads CASRRLEIISEQYF. The CDR3 DNA reads as TGTGCCAGCCGCCGATTAGAGATAATTTCTGAGCAGTACTTC.

The J gene is TRBJ2-7, the V gene TRBV11-2, with TRBD1 matching 7 bases. This CDR3 has 17 residues. V dropped 2 bases and J dropped 2; count of bases not matched to a gene: 12. Per germline, CDR1 SGHAT and CDR2 FQNNGV. CDR3 DNA sequence: TGTGCCAGCAGCTTACCGGGTCGACAGGGTGCGGCCTACGAGCAGTACTTC. This sequence encodes CASSLPGRQGAAYEQYF.

This rearrangement joins TRBV10-2 to TRBJ2-7; D is uncertain. The V gene's germline CDR1 is WSHSY and CDR2 SAAADI. The CDR3 consists of 13 residues. Trimming took 4 bases from V and 0 from J, leaving 7 bases between them. The CDR3 sequence is CASSGHPSYEQYF. CDR3 coding DNA: TGCGCCAGCAGTGGACACCCCTCCTACGAGCAGTACTTC.

The CDR3 reads CASSQQGITNEKLFF. The CDR3 nucleotides read TGTGCCAGCAGTCAACAGGGTATAACTAATGAAAAACTGTTTTTT. V and J are TRBV27 and TRBJ1-4, with D possibly matching TRBD1 (6 bases). Trimming shortened V by 5 bases and J by 1 base, and 11 bases separated the two germline ends. This CDR3 region has 15 residues. Germline assignment: CDR1 MNHEY and CDR2 SMNVEV (reference sequence). The variable domain in full, completed from reference TRBV27 and TRBJ1-4, reads EAQVTQNPRYLITVTGKKLTVTCSQNMNHEYMSWYRQDPGLGLRQIYYSMNVEVTDKGDVPEGYKVSRKEKRNFPLILESPSPNQTSLYFCASSQQGITNEKLFFGSGTQLSVL.

The chain has TRBV6-6 and TRBJ1-1; weak D call: TRBD1 (5 bases). In germline, CDR1 is MNHNY, CDR2 SVGAGI (reference sequence). The CDR3 spans 15 residues. Trimming took off 2 bases at V and 4 bases at J, with 14 bases between the two ends. The CDR3 reads CASSYPAGRITEAFF. For the CDR3, the DNA is TGTGCCAGCAGTTACCCGGCAGGGCGGATCACTGAAGCTTTCTTT.

The rearrangement joins TRBV10-2 to TRBJ1-1; 9 nucleotides agree with TRBD1. The V and J ends lost 2 bases and 7 bases, in that order; junction bases with no gene match: 11. Germline V gives CDR1 WSHSY, CDR2 SAAADI. CDR3 length: 16 residues. Here the CDR3 DNA reads TGCGCCAGCAGTGAGCTGGGACAGGGATCTTCGGATGAAGCTTTCTTT. The encoded protein is CASSELGQGSSDEAFF.

The V gene is TRBV18, the J gene TRBJ2-7, with 12 bases fitting TRBD1. The CDR3 is made up of 15 amino acids. After removal of 6 bases from V and 5 bases from J, the junction contained 8 bases not matched to a gene. Germline assignment: CDR1 KGHSH and CDR2 LQKENI. The CDR3: CASSKGTGGNDEQYF. In DNA form, the CDR3 reads TGTGCCAGCTCCAAGGGGACAGGGGGCAACGACGAGCAGTACTTC.

This chain uses TRBV13 with TRBJ2-6, with a possible D match to TRBD1 (6 bases). Germline V gene data show CDR1 as PRHDT and CDR2 as FYEKMQ (reference sequence). The CDR3 extends over 17 amino acids. V lost 1 base and J 0 bases, leaving 10 bases between the germline ends. The CDR3 region is CASSLAWTVSGANVLTF. The CDR3, as DNA: TGTGCCAGCAGCTTAGCATGGACAGTCTCTGGGGCCAACGTCCTGACTTTC.

A note on this clone: One end of the junction varies from germline; a read error may be responsible. The V gene is TRBV25-1, the J gene TRBJ2-3; D is unclear. This CDR3 is 15 amino acids long. Germline CDR1 is MGHDK and CDR2 is SYGVNS. Written as DNA, the CDR3 is TGTGCCAGCAGCGAATCAGTCGGGAGCACAGATACGCAGTATTTT. This sequence encodes CASSESVGSTDTQYF.

The table lists this clone with a few counts. This chain connects TRBV6-1 to TRBJ1-5, with a tentative D call TRBD1 (5 bases). Germline V gene lookup returns CDR1 MNHNS and CDR2 SASEGT. The CDR3 is 15 amino acids. Deletions cut 7 bases from V and 1 base from J, with 14 bases between. The CDR3 region is CASNQGLGSNQPQHF. DNA of the CDR3: TGTGCCAGCAACCAGGGTTTGGGGAGCAATCAGCCCCAGCATTTT.

The chain joins TRBV7-6 to TRBJ2-1; D might be TRBD2 (7 bases). The CDR3 totals 17 residues. The germline V gene has CDR1 SGHVS and CDR2 FNYEAQ. The V gene lost 7 bases and the J gene lost 6 bases, with 25 bases spanning the gap. The CDR3 DNA is TGTGCCAGCACCCCGGAGGGGGGGTCGCGCGGGGGCAATGAGCAGTTCTTC. Translation: CASTPEGGSRGGNEQFF.

This chain connects TRBV7-9 to TRBJ2-1; no definite D call. V lost 4 bases, J lost 5 bases, and 6 bases lay in between. Germline CDR1 is SEHNR and CDR2 is FQNEAQ (reference sequence). CDR3 length: 12 residues. The CDR3 DNA is TGTGCCAGCAGCTACCAGGACAATGAGCAGTTCTTC. Amino acids: CASSYQDNEQFF.

The V and J genes are TRBV6-5 and TRBJ1-5; no clear D gene. This CDR3 is 15 amino acids long. V lost 6 bases to trimming and J lost 0 bases, with 12 bases between them. Germline CDR1 MNHEY, CDR2 SVGAGI. DNA for the CDR3: TGTGCCAGCAGCCGCTATCCATCTAGCAATCAGCCCCAGCATTTT. This codes for CASSRYPSSNQPQHF.

The chain combines TRBV19 with TRBJ1-5; D remains ambiguous. V was pared by 7 bases and J by 6 bases, with 31 bases between. CDR1 and CDR2 (germline): LNHDA, SQIVND (reference sequence). The CDR3 is 19 amino acids. CDR3 sequence: CASTSNPKGGGISGQPQHF. Written as DNA, the CDR3 is TGTGCCAGTACCTCTAATCCCAAGGGTGGAGGGATTTCGGGTCAGCCCCAGCATTTT.

This rearrangement joins TRBV18 to TRBJ2-7; 7 nucleotides agree with TRBD1. The CDR3 has 13 residues. V trimming: 2 bases; J trimming: 3 bases; junction bases outside the gene matches: 1. Germline values: CDR1 KGHSH, CDR2 LQKENI. CDR3 region: CASSPGDSYEQYF. Written as DNA, the CDR3 is TGTGCCAGCTCACCAGGGGACAGCTACGAGCAGTACTTC.

The chain joins TRBV27 to TRBJ1-5, with TRBD1 matching 7 bases. Germline CDR1 is MNHEY and CDR2 is SMNVEV (reference sequence). V was clipped by 6 bases and J by 2 bases; unmatched bases: 7. The CDR3 spans 15 residues. The CDR3 nucleotides read TGTGCCAGCAGCCGCACCGGACAGGGCAATCAGCCCCAGCATTTT. It specifies CASSRTGQGNQPQHF.

This clone was seen a single time. The CDR3 DNA is TGTGCCAGCACCATCCCTTCAGGGGCAGGGGGTGAAGCTTTCTTT. Amino acid sequence: CASTIPSGAGGEAFF. The genes are TRBV7-9 and TRBJ1-1, with 7 bases matching TRBD1. Germline values: CDR1 SEHNR, CDR2 FQNEAQ (reference sequence). The length of the CDR3 is 15 residues. V lost 7 bases to trimming and J lost 7 bases; unmatched junction nucleotides: 15.

This clone has more than one count but fewer than ten. The CDR3 spells CSVVRPPGQENTEAFF. The DNA of the CDR3 is TGCAGCGTAGTGAGACCCCCGGGACAGGAGAACACTGAAGCTTTCTTT. J is TRBJ1-1 and V is TRBV29-1; 8 nucleotides agree with TRBD1. The CDR3 covers 16 residues. Losses at the gene ends were 6 bases for V and 1 base for J; bases not matched to a gene: 13. Per germline, CDR1 SQVTM and CDR2 ANQGSEA.

This clone is a singleton in its sample. The V call is TRBV9, the J call TRBJ1-6, with 7 bases matching TRBD1. The V and J ends lost 3 bases and 10 bases, in that order; junction bases with no gene match: 10. CDR1 is SGDLS, CDR2 YYNGEE, per germline. There are 15 residues in the CDR3. The CDR3 DNA reads as TGTGCCAGCAGCGGAATTACAGGGGTGAGGTCACCCCTCCACTTT. It specifies CASSGITGVRSPLHF. Variable domain in full (rest from reference TRBV9 and TRBJ1-6): DSGVTQTPKHLITATGQRVTLRCSPRSGDLSVYWYQQSLDQGLQFLIQYYNGEERAKGNILERFSAQQFPDLHSELNLSSLELGDSALYFCASSGITGVRSPLHFGNGTRLTVT.

The chain couples TRBV19 to TRBJ2-7; D is possibly TRBD1 (5 bases). V gave up 3 bases and J gave up 2 bases, with 5 bases separating them. This CDR3 has 12 amino acids. CDR1 and CDR2 from the germline V gene are LNHDA and SQIVND (reference sequence). DNA of the CDR3: TGTGCCAGTAGTATGACAGCCTACGAGCAGTACTTC. Amino acids: CASSMTAYEQYF.

The V and J genes are TRBV30 and TRBJ1-1, with D uncertain. The CDR3 loop spans 15 amino acids. Per germline, CDR1 GTSNPN and CDR2 SVGIG (reference sequence). V shed 3 bases and J shed 2 bases, with 16 bases lying between them. This chain's CDR3 is CAWRAEGTSNTEAFF. CDR3 nucleotides: TGTGCCTGGAGAGCCGAGGGCACTTCTAACACTGAAGCTTTCTTT.

The gene calls are TRBV13 and TRBJ1-2; no firm D call. Germline V gene data show CDR1 as PRHDT and CDR2 as FYEKMQ (reference sequence). V gave up 5 bases and J gave up 4 bases, with 14 bases separating them. The CDR3 contains 14 residues. The CDR3 nucleotides read TGTGCCAGCAGCGCCAGGAGGGTGAGCTATGGCTACACCTTC. Translated, it gives CASSARRVSYGYTF.

The CDR3 DNA sequence: TGCGCCAGCAGCCATTATAGCGGGAGTACGCCCTACGAGCAGTACTTC. The encoded protein is CASSHYSGSTPYEQYF. This chain joins TRBV5-1 and TRBJ2-7; 9 nucleotides match TRBD2. CDR1 and CDR2 from the germline V gene are SGHRS and YFSETQ. There are 16 residues in the CDR3. After removal of 4 bases from V and 2 bases from J, the junction contained 10 bases not matched to a gene.

V and J are TRBV28 and TRBJ1-5; D may be TRBD1 (5 bases). Germline V gene sequence: CDR1 MDHEN, CDR2 SYDVKM. The CDR3 length is 16 residues. The V end lost 3 bases, the J end lost 5 bases, and 17 bases lay between the germline ends. DNA for the CDR3: TGTGCCAGCAGTTTGGGTCAGGGAGGTTGGTATCAGCCCCAGCATTTT. Protein sequence: CASSLGQGGWYQPQHF.

This rearrangement joins TRBV18 to TRBJ2-5; the D gene is possibly TRBD2 (6 bases). The V gene lost 1 base and the J gene lost 1 base, with 22 bases spanning the gap. The CDR3 contains 19 residues. The germline CDR1 and CDR2 sequences are KGHSH and LQKENI. As DNA, the CDR3 is TGTGCCAGCTCACCACTTTTCCGGGCCGGGAGCCCATTCCAAGAGACCCAGTACTTC. As protein: CASSPLFRAGSPFQETQYF.

The chain links TRBV9 to TRBJ1-1, with D possibly matching TRBD1 (6 bases). Trimming pared 4 bases from V and 6 bases from J, leaving 16 bases between. Per the germline V gene, CDR1 is SGDLS and CDR2 is YYNGEE. The CDR3 is made up of 14 amino acids. DNA for the CDR3: TGTGCCAGCAGCCTTACCACAGGGCTTGCTGAAGCTTTCTTT. Translated: CASSLTTGLAEAFF.

V is TRBV15 and J is TRBJ2-7; D call uncertain. Germline values: CDR1 LNHNV, CDR2 YYDKDF (reference sequence). V was cut by 4 bases and J by 4 bases, with 8 bases left in between. The CDR3 sequence is 12 residues long. DNA for the CDR3: TGTGCCACCAGCAACTATACATACGAGCAGTACTTC. Translating it yields CATSNYTYEQYF.

V and J are TRBV29-1 and TRBJ1-5; 7 bases map to TRBD1. This CDR3 is built from 13 residues. The germline CDR1 and CDR2 sequences are SQVTM and ANQGSEA. With 6 bases clipped from V and 3 bases from J, the junction kept 5 bases outside the gene matches. CDR3 residues: CSVATGFNQPQHF. In nucleotides, the CDR3 is TGCAGCGTCGCGACAGGGTTCAATCAGCCCCAGCATTTT. Complete variable domain (other parts from reference TRBV29-1 and TRBJ1-5): SAVISQKPSRDICQRGTSLTIQCQVDSQVTMMFWYRQQPGQSLTLIATANQGSEATYESGFVIDKFPISRPNLTFSTLTVSNMSPEDSSIYLCSVATGFNQPQHFGDGTRLSIL.

This clone came up once. This chain links TRBV5-6 with TRBJ1-2; 7 nucleotides agree with TRBD1. Unmatched junction bases numbered 4, after V lost 4 bases and J lost 1 base. Germline CDR1 SGHDT, CDR2 YYEEEE. This CDR3 spans 14 amino acids. The CDR3 is CASSGGQSNYGYTF. CDR3 coding DNA: TGTGCCAGCAGCGGGGGACAGAGTAACTATGGCTACACCTTC.